A selection of T cell receptor beta chains follows, all from one sample in a study of blood T cell repertoires in COVID-19. The table came from immunoSEQ multiplex PCR; TCRdb's copy has only in-frame clones and leaves some out. The sample has just under 90,000 clones, about 87% seen once; the top ten hold about 0.51%. Sequencing was carried out using peripheral blood. The source is a man in his fifties or sixties with acute or convalescent COVID-19. The CDR3 runs from the conserved cysteine through the conserved F or W. Fields, in order: V gene, CDR3 protein.

V: TRBV2
CDR3: CASSEYRDRGGYGYTF

V: TRBV7-8
CDR3: CASSPGIGNQPQHF

V: TRBV5-1
CDR3: CASSWTSGSYEQYF

V: TRBV9
CDR3: CASSSTPGGDGLNQPQHF

V: TRBV19
CDR3: CASSIDLGRDTQYF

V: TRBV5-4
CDR3: CASSFTSGASSTDTQYF

V: TRBV18
CDR3: CASSLRGGDRQYF

V: TRBV5-6
CDR3: CASSAGRSYEQYF

V: TRBV9
CDR3: CASSVSGSRRHSPLHF

V: TRBV19
CDR3: CASKEAENYEQYF

V: TRBV29-1
CDR3: CSVAQSDRREAFF

V: TRBV2
CDR3: CASSGSGTSNF

V: TRBV11-2
CDR3: CASTALDTEAFF